This T cell receptor (beta chain) was observed in a study of blood T cell repertoires in COVID-19. Looking at the study overall: From T cells, B-cell-depleted T cells, or PBMCs came the material, which was cDNA or gDNA.

Per the germline V gene, CDR1 is MNHEY and CDR2 is SMNVEV (reference sequence). The CDR3 covers 14 residues. Trimming shortened V by 4 bases and J by 6 bases, and 13 bases separated the two germline ends. Original analysis: Reference gene primer amplification gave nucleated cell count estimates. Generated by immunoSEQ multiplex PCR, the TCRdb table keeps only in-frame clones and is missing some. Clone size and V and J calls were adopted from that table, with D and trimming inferred from the DNA. This table has 130,000 to 150,000 clones, about 80% appearing once. This clone was detected only a few times.

The J gene is TRBJ1-3, the V gene TRBV27; D gene unclear. This receptor was taken from an elderly woman with acute or convalescent COVID-19. Sequenced material: peripheral blood. As DNA, the CDR3 is TGTGCCAGCAGTTCAGCGGTCAGCGCAAACACCATATATTTT. Translated, it gives CASSSAVSANTIYF.